Described below is a single T cell receptor (beta chain) sequence and its context. The data were taken from a study of T cells after yellow fever vaccination. In making TCR cDNA, 5'RACE template switching added a universal primer site and UMIs to it. TCRdb processed the 5' RACE reads anew with MiXCR; each CDR3 protein has one entry. The table has about 160,000 distinct CDR3 sequences, around 9.3% seen once. Material: CD8+ T cells sorted from PBMCs, obtained 45 days after the yellow fever booster vaccination. The sequence was collected from a man between 18 and 29 years old who received the YFV17D yellow fever vaccine.

The DNA for the CDR3 is TGTGCCAGCAGCTCCCCGGGGGGACCCGGTGGGGATGAGCAGTTCTTC. This codes for CASSSPGGPGGDEQFF. This sequence joins TRBV7-6 and TRBJ2-1; 7 bases match TRBD2. J lost 8 bases, V lost 4 bases, and 14 bases had no gene match. The CDR3 has 16 residues. The V gene's germline CDR1 is SGHVS and CDR2 FNYEAQ.